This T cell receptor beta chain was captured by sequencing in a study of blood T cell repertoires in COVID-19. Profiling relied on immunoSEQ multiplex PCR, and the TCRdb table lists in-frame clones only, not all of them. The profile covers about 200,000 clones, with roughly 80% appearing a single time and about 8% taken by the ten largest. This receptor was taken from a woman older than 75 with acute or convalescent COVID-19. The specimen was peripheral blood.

The chain's CDR3 is CASSSTGQELIGQPQHF. CDR3 bases: TGTGCCAGCAGCAGCACGGGACAGGAACTTATAGGTCAGCCCCAGCATTTT. The chain couples TRBV5-6 to TRBJ1-5; 8 nucleotides line up with TRBD1. There are 17 residues in the CDR3. Trimming took 4 bases from V and 6 from J; bases not matched to a gene: 15. The germline V gene encodes CDR1 SGHDT and CDR2 YYEEEE.